The clone carrying this TCR beta chain came up a few times. Antigen specificity is unknown. A universal primer site was incorporated via template switching, and the cDNA contained unique molecular identifiers. TCRdb reanalysed the 5' RACE reads using MiXCR and keeps one entry per CDR3 protein. The data show a few hundred thousand distinct CDR3 sequences, roughly 9.9% seen once. The entry originates in a study of identical twins. Trimming stripped 3 bases from V and 3 bases from J, with 6 bases between. CDR3 length equals 13 residues. The germline V gene has CDR1 SGHTA and CDR2 FQGNSA. Points from the study as a whole: Modelling underestimated the level of out-of-frame TCR alpha sharing observed in monozygotic twins.

A further study also used this sample, focusing on yellow fever vaccine responses in identical twins.

The chain couples TRBV7-2 to TRBJ1-5; no reliable D call. Sequencing was carried out using PBMCs. The clonotype comes from a young woman in good health. The CDR3 sequence: CASSLTVNQPQHF. CDR3 DNA: TGTGCCAGCAGCTTGACGGTCAATCAGCCCCAGCATTTT.